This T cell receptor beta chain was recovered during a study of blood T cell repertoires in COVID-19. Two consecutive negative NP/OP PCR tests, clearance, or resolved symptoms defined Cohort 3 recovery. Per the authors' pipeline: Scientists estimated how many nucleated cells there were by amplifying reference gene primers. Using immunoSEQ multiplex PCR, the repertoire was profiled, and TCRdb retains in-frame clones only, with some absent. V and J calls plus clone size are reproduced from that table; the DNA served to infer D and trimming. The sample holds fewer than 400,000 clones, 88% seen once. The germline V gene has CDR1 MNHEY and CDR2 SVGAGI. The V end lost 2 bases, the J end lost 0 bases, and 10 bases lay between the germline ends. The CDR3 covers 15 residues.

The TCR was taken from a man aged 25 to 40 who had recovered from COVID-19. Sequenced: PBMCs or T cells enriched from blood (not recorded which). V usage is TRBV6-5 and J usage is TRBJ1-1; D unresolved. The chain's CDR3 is CASSYPPYLNTEAFF. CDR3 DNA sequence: TGTGCCAGCAGTTACCCCCCATACTTGAACACTGAAGCTTTCTTT.